Below, 17 T cell receptor beta chains from the same sample are listed, as sequenced in a study of cytomegalovirus exposure and HLA in healthy donors. Repertoires were generated with immunoSEQ multiplex PCR, while TCRdb's copy carries only in-frame clones and drops some. The sample carries about 130,000 clones, 85% to 90% recorded once. The material sequenced was PBMCs. These receptors were collected from a woman between 18 and 29 years old in good health and CMV-seronegative.

The DNA for the CDR3 is TGTGCCAGATTGGTACCTCCCCCGGACAGGGGCCCTTACGAGCAGTACTTC. It yields the protein CARLVPPPDRGPYEQYF. The V gene is TRBV6-4, the J gene TRBJ2-7; TRBD1 matches 9 bases. V dropped 9 bases and J dropped 4; count of bases not matched to a gene: 19. This CDR3 is 17 amino acids long. The germline gives CDR1 MRHNA, CDR2 SNTAGT.

The chain joins TRBV5-4 to TRBJ1-3; D is ambiguous. Looked up from germline, CDR1 is SGHNT and CDR2 is YYREEE (reference sequence). V was clipped by 0 bases and J by 4 bases, with 17 bases between them. The CDR3 extends over 17 amino acids. The CDR3 protein is CASSLGLVQPGGNTIYF. CDR3 in DNA: TGTGCCAGCAGCTTGGGTTTGGTCCAACCTGGCGGAAACACCATATATTTT.

This clone was seen more than once but under ten times. The chain carries TRBV2 and TRBJ2-3, with 8 bases lining up with TRBD2. The junction had 7 bases not matched to a gene; V was cut back by 4 bases and J by 4 bases. CDR3 size: 15 residues. Germline CDR1 reads SNHLY; CDR2 reads FYNNEI. DNA of the CDR3: TGTGCCAGCAGTGTATCGGGGGGGCTCGCAGATACGCAGTATTTT. Translated, it gives CASSVSGGLADTQYF.

This sequence joins TRBV5-1 and TRBJ1-3, with D maybe TRBD1 (6 bases). This CDR3 has 15 residues. Trimming pared 4 bases from V and 5 bases from J, leaving 16 bases between. Germline loops: CDR1 SGHRS, CDR2 YFSETQ. For the CDR3, the DNA is TGCGCCAGCAGCCTATCGGGCCAGGGGCGAAACACCATATATTTT. This gives the protein CASSLSGQGRNTIYF.

The V and J genes are TRBV27 and TRBJ1-5, with D possibly matching TRBD1 (5 bases). V was pared by 6 bases and J by 7 bases, with 13 bases between. The CDR3 is made up of 13 amino acids. Germline V gene lookup returns CDR1 MNHEY and CDR2 SMNVEV (reference sequence). The CDR3 DNA is TGTGCCAGCAGCGTCATGGGGGGACAGCCCCAGCATTTT. Amino acid sequence: CASSVMGGQPQHF.

The chain couples TRBV5-1 to TRBJ1-2, with unresolved D. Germline CDR1 is SGHRS and CDR2 is YFSETQ. V was shortened by 5 bases and J by 4 bases, with 12 bases between the two germline ends. The CDR3 spans 13 residues. This CDR3 is CASSPGSSYGYTF. The CDR3 DNA reads as TGCGCCAGCAGTCCGGGTTCGTCCTATGGCTACACCTTC.

The chain has TRBV30 and TRBJ2-7; no clear D. The CDR3 contains 13 residues. V was shortened by 0 bases and J by 0 bases, with 6 bases between the two germline ends. Per the germline V gene, CDR1 is GTSNPN and CDR2 is SVGIG (reference sequence). The CDR3 region has the DNA TGTGCCTGGAGTGTATCCCACTCCTACGAGCAGTACTTC. Translating it yields CAWSVSHSYEQYF.

The gene calls are TRBV30 and TRBJ1-5; unclear D gene. This CDR3 has 15 residues. Germline V gene sequence: CDR1 GTSNPN, CDR2 SVGIG (reference sequence). V was cut by 0 bases and J by 0 bases, with 9 bases left in between. CDR3: CAWSVKEYSNQPQHF. DNA for the CDR3: TGTGCCTGGAGTGTGAAGGAGTATAGCAATCAGCCCCAGCATTTT. Based on the CDR3 plus reference TRBV30 and TRBJ1-5, the full variable domain is SQTIHQWPATLVQPVGSPLSLECTVEGTSNPNLYWYRQAAGRGLQLLFYSVGIGQISSEVPQNLSASRPQDRQFILSSKKLLLSDSGFYLCAWSVKEYSNQPQHFGDGTRLSIL.

The count of this clone is one. The chain carries TRBV28 and TRBJ1-2, with 10 positions matching TRBD1. The V gene end was trimmed by 5 bases and the J gene end by 5 bases; junction bases not matched to a gene: 14. The CDR3 has 17 amino acids. Germline assignment: CDR1 MDHEN and CDR2 SYDVKM. CDR3 nucleotide sequence: TGTGCCAGCAGTCCGGGGACAGGGGCCCCCCGTAGGTATGGCTACACCTTC. Its protein is CASSPGTGAPRRYGYTF.

V gene TRBV14 combines with J gene TRBJ1-2, with 9 positions matching TRBD1. Germline CDR1 SGHDN, CDR2 FVKESK. The CDR3 is made up of 16 amino acids. Trimming at V came to 4 bases and at J to 2 bases, leaving 8 bases not matched to a gene. The CDR3 region is CASSLITGGGNYGYTF. CDR3 DNA: TGTGCCAGCAGCCTTATTACAGGGGGCGGCAACTATGGCTACACCTTC.

The CDR3 loop reads CASSGGTGPRETGELFF. In nucleotides, the CDR3 is TGCGCCAGCAGCGGCGGGACAGGGCCTCGGGAAACCGGGGAGCTGTTTTTT. This rearrangement joins TRBV5-1 to TRBJ2-2, with 9 bases fitting TRBD1. Unmatched junction bases numbered 12, after V lost 4 bases and J lost 5 bases. This CDR3 comprises 17 residues. Germline CDR1 reads SGHRS; CDR2 reads YFSETQ.

The J gene is TRBJ2-3, the V gene TRBV28; no reliable D call. Trimming took off 5 bases at V and 0 bases at J, with 15 bases between the two ends. The V gene's germline CDR1 is MDHEN and CDR2 SYDVKM. The CDR3 is made up of 16 amino acids. Here the CDR3 DNA reads TGTGCCAGCAGTCCGGCTAGGCGTACTAGCACAGATACGCAGTATTTT. It specifies CASSPARRTSTDTQYF.

The CDR3 DNA sequence: TGCGCCAGCAGCCCTAACCACTGGACAGACAGCTCCTACAATGAGCAGTTCTTC. Amino acid sequence: CASSPNHWTDSSYNEQFF. The chain uses TRBV4-1 and TRBJ2-1, with D maybe TRBD1 (6 bases). V lost 4 bases and J 0 bases, leaving 19 bases between the germline ends. CDR3 length: 18 amino acids. The V gene's germline CDR1 is MGHRA and CDR2 YSYEKL.

The V and J genes are TRBV19 and TRBJ1-5; 8 nucleotides match TRBD1. The V gene's germline CDR1 is LNHDA and CDR2 SQIVND (reference sequence). V was pared by 0 bases and J by 10 bases, with 5 bases of the junction left unmatched. CDR3 length equals 14 residues. The CDR3 DNA reads TGTGCCAGTAGTATAGAGGAGACAGGGGTTCCCCAGCATTTT. Protein product: CASSIEETGVPQHF.

The chain combines TRBV28 with TRBJ1-1, with TRBD1 identical over 8 bases. The CDR3 has 12 amino acids. Germline V gene data show CDR1 as MDHEN and CDR2 as SYDVKM. V was clipped by 6 bases and J by 6 bases; unmatched bases: 3. This chain's CDR3 is CASRGQGPEAFF. The CDR3 DNA sequence: TGTGCCAGCAGAGGACAGGGCCCTGAAGCTTTCTTT.

V gene TRBV27 combines with J gene TRBJ1-1; a weak D match, TRBD1 (5 bases). CDR1 MNHEY and CDR2 SMNVEV come from the germline V gene (reference sequence). Trimming took off 0 bases at V and 7 bases at J, with 9 bases between the two ends. The CDR3 covers 13 residues. Here the CDR3 reads CASSLSQGLEAFF. In DNA form, the CDR3 reads TGTGCCAGCAGTTTATCCCAGGGCCTTGAAGCTTTCTTT.

The chain has TRBV11-2 and TRBJ2-5; the match to TRBD2 covers 14 bases. The ends lost 9 bases at V and 2 bases at J; junction bases unmatched: 5. This CDR3 contains 15 residues. Germline V lookup: CDR1 SGHAT, CDR2 FQNNGV. CDR3: CARRGTSGSQETQYF. As DNA, the CDR3 is TGTGCCAGACGAGGGACTAGCGGGAGTCAAGAGACCCAGTACTTC.